The rows below give T cell receptor beta chains drawn from one sample of a study of CD8+ T cells in alopecia areata. Profiled with immunoSEQ multiplex PCR; TCRdb holds only in-frame clones, not every one. Here the sample spans about 120,000 clones, about 50% being singletons. Sequencing used CD4+ T cells sorted from blood, obtained at week 4, from a patient treated with tofacitinib. The receptors come from a human donor with alopecia areata. CDR3s include the opening cysteine and the closing phenylalanine or tryptophan. Fields, in order: clone size, V gene, CDR3 protein. Clone size is shown for a subset of rows, as once, few, many or a class of expanded clone.

>-|TRBV30
CAWTVGISGEKLFF
>once|TRBV4-1
CASSLLPPPPDTQYF
>-|TRBV18
CASSPGPGWGLNEQYF
>-|TRBV10-1
CASSVRGDTEAFF
>-|TRBV5-4
CASSLARDRLTSSYNEQFF
>-|TRBV30
CAWSEVRFWTSGKGKNIQYF
>-|TRBV2
CASNSERNTEAFF
>-|TRBV29-1
CSVGQSLYQETQYF
>-|TRBV27
CASSLLGGGKEKLFF
>-|TRBV29-1
CSVGTRLFRNEQYF
>-|TRBV29-1
CSVEPRGSGETQYF
>-|TRBV9
CASSVRQGPDTQYF
>once|TRBV4-1
CASSQGSGGSVFNEQFF
>-|TRBV30
CAWKQGLAKNIQYF
>few|TRBV29-1
CSVASGSTDTQYF